A single T cell receptor beta chain is shown here with its context. V lost 4 bases to trimming and J lost 0 bases; unmatched junction nucleotides: 4. This CDR3 contains 15 residues. Germline V gene sequence: CDR1 KGHSH, CDR2 LQKENI. The assay was immunoSEQ multiplex PCR, and TCRdb's table has in-frame clones only and misses some. The sample lists 68,000 or so clones, just under 95% seen once, with around 4.5% in the top ten. Sample: PBMCs. This chain uses TRBV18 with TRBJ2-7, with 9 bases identical to TRBD1. The sequence derives from a man between 35 and 55 years old with rheumatoid arthritis. CDR3 sequence: CASSRQGGLSYEQYF. CDR3 DNA: TGTGCCAGCTCACGACAGGGGGGGCTCTCCTACGAGCAGTACTTC. Combining the CDR3 with reference TRBV18 and TRBJ2-7 gives the whole variable domain NAGVMQNPRHLVRRRGQEARLRCSPMKGHSHVYWYRQLPEEGLKFMVYLQKENIIDESGMPKERFSAEFPKEGPSILRIQQVVRGDSAAYFCASSRQGGLSYEQYFGPGTRLTVT.